The present entry profiles one T cell receptor beta chain with its context. The source of the sample is a study of blood T cell repertoires in COVID-19. J gave up 5 bases and V 4 bases, and 11 bases lay outside the gene matches. CDR1 SGHDN and CDR2 FVKESK come from the germline V gene. This CDR3 is built from 16 residues. Only in-frame clones appear in the TCRdb table, and some are missing; sequencing was by immunoSEQ multiplex PCR. The table has about 290,000 clones, about 90% seen once. Sequencing used peripheral blood. The chain is built from TRBV14 and TRBJ2-5, with 9 bases that match TRBD1. The receptor was isolated from a woman aged 25 to 39 with COVID-19, enrolled during active disease. The CDR3 DNA follows: TGTGCCAGCAGCCGCGGTTGGACAGGGGAGGTGGAGACCCAGTACTTC. Its protein is CASSRGWTGEVETQYF.